This record looks at one T cell receptor beta chain sequence and its context. Its antigen remains unknown. Clones were sequenced by immunoSEQ multiplex PCR, and TCRdb holds only the in-frame ones, with some missing. The profile shows more than 2,000,000 clones, 85% to 95% of them singletons. The data were obtained in a study of shared clonotypes between healthy human individuals. General study points: Blood was the sole source, and tissue repertoires probably differ.

The CDR3 consists of 15 residues. V trimming: 4 bases; J trimming: 0 bases; junction bases outside the gene matches: 3. CDR1 and CDR2 (germline): LGHNT, FRNRAP. The receptor was derived from a man in his late teens or twenties in good health. The chain employs TRBV12-5 and TRBJ2-3; 8 nucleotides align to TRBD2. The sequencing sample was made of naive CD4+ T cells sorted from blood. This sample's subset: CD45RA+ positively selected. The CDR3 DNA follows: TGTGCTAGTGGTTCCATAGCGGGGAGCACAGATACGCAGTATTTT. Translation: CASGSIAGSTDTQYF.